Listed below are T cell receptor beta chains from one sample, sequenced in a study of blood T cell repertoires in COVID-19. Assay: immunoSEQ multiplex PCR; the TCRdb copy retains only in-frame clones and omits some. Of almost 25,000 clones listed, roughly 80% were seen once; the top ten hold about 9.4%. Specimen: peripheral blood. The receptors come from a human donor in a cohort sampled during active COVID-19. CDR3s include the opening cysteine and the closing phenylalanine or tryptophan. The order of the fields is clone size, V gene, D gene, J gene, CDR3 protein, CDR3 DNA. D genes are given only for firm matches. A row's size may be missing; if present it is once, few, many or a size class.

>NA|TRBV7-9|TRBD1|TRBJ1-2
CASSSGTELLWRDGYTF
TGTGCCAGCAGCTCCGGGACAGAGCTATTGTGGAGGGATGGCTACACCTTC
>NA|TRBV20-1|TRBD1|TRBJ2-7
CSASVRQRLTGGAVYEQYF
TGCAGTGCTAGTGTTAGACAGAGACTTACAGGGGGCGCAGTCTACGAGCAGTACTTC
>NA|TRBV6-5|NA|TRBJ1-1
CASGDSLRAFF
TGTGCCAGCGGGGACTCACTCCGAGCTTTCTTT
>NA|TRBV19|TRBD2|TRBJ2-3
CASSMGPGLAGRDTQYF
TGTGCCAGTAGTATGGGGCCGGGACTAGCGGGAAGAGATACGCAGTATTTT
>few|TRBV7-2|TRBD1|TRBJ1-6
CASSSTGAGNSPLHF
TGTGCCAGCAGCTCGACAGGGGCGGGTAATTCACCCCTCCACTTT
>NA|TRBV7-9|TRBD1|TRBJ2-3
CASSLSDPWTGDTDTQYF
TGTGCCAGCAGCTTAAGCGACCCGTGGACAGGAGACACAGATACGCAGTATTTT
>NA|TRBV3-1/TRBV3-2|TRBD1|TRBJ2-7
CASSQDRTGGFYEQYF
TGTGCCAGCAGCCAAGATCGGACAGGAGGATTCTACGAGCAGTACTTC
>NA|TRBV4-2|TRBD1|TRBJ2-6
CASSQGSQGATGANVLTF
TGTGCCAGCAGCCAAGGCTCGCAGGGGGCGACGGGGGCCAACGTCCTGACTTTC
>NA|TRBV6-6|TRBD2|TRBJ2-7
CASSSRGGSVQYF
TGTGCCAGCAGTTCCCGGGGGGGTTCAGTGCAGTACTTC
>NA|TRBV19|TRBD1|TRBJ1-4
CASSTSAGTGNEKLFF
TGTGCCAGTAGTACCTCCGCCGGGACAGGGAATGAAAAACTGTTTTTT
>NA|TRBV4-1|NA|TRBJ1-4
CASSQEGLWREKLFF
TGCGCCAGCAGCCAAGAAGGCCTATGGAGGGAAAAACTGTTTTTT
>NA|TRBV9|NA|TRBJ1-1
CASAGVLNTEAFF
TGTGCCAGCGCCGGGGTACTGAACACTGAAGCTTTCTTT
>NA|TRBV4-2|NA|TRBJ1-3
CASSQVTRGRSLSGNTIYF
TGTGCCAGCAGCCAAGTCACCAGGGGCCGTTCGCTCTCTGGAAACACCATATATTTT